These 9 T cell receptor beta chains came from one sample sequenced in a study of shared clonotypes between healthy human individuals (dated by TCRdb to 2020 to 2022). CD8 naive samples were CD45RO-negative cells positively selected for CCR7, giving a CD45RA+CCR7+ population that excluded TemRA cells. The receptor library was made with the immunoSEQ multiplex PCR assay. This immuneACCESS table, as held by TCRdb, lists in-frame sequences with V and J called but not all clones. Of the missing ones, under half trace to an unresolved V gene in checked studies; the others have no known cause. A total of about 2,100,000 clones appear in this sample, 93% of them only once. The biggest ten clones account for roughly 1.8% of the sample. Sequencing was carried out using naive CD8+ T cells from PBMCs. In light of the paper, this sample's cell subset or site label describes: CD45RA+CCR7+. These receptors were collected from a man aged 18 to 35 in good health. Some clones in this sample may be carry-over from other donors' samples.

CDR3 loop: CASSPGGEAAGENIQYF. CDR3 DNA: TGTGCCAGCAGCCCCGGCGGGGAGGCCGCGGGGGAAAACATTCAGTACTTC. The genes are TRBV7-9 and TRBJ2-4; 7 nucleotides line up with TRBD2. In germline, CDR1 is SEHNR, CDR2 FQNEAQ (reference sequence). The trim removed 5 bases at V and 5 bases at J, leaving 15 bases unmatched. The CDR3 loop spans 17 amino acids. Based on the CDR3 plus reference TRBV7-9 and TRBJ2-4, the full variable domain is DTGVSQNPRHKITKRGQNVTFRCDPISEHNRLYWYRQTLGQGPEFLTYFQNEAQLEKSRLLSDRFSAERPKGSFSTLEIQRTEQGDSAMYLCASSPGGEAAGENIQYFGAGTRLSVL.

The chain couples TRBV28 to TRBJ2-1; a weak D match, TRBD2 (6 bases). The germline V gene has CDR1 MDHEN and CDR2 SYDVKM. This CDR3 contains 13 residues. Trimming removed 4 bases at V and 9 bases at J, with 13 bases between. The CDR3 reads CASSWRGLGEQFF. For the CDR3, the DNA is TGTGCCAGCAGTTGGCGGGGCCTCGGTGAGCAGTTCTTC.

The V call is TRBV7-2, the J call TRBJ2-2, with TRBD1 as a possible D gene (5 bases). CDR1 is SGHTA and CDR2 is FQGNSA in the germline V gene. V was shortened by 8 bases and J by 4 bases, with 17 bases between the two germline ends. The CDR3 totals 15 residues. CDR3 region: CASAGAPRSTGELFF. The DNA for the CDR3 is TGTGCCAGCGCTGGGGCTCCGAGGAGCACCGGGGAGCTGTTTTTT.

The chain couples TRBV30 to TRBJ1-1; no firm D call. Germline lookup yields CDR1 GTSNPN and CDR2 SVGIG (reference sequence). Trimming left V 1 base short and J 5 bases short, with 14 bases between. The length of the CDR3 is 14 residues. Here the CDR3 DNA reads TGTGCCTGGAGTGGTGGGTACTACGGGACTGAAGCTTTCTTT. Its protein is CAWSGGYYGTEAFF.

This clone is a singleton in its sample. J is TRBJ2-7 and V is TRBV14; D call uncertain. CDR1 is SGHDN, CDR2 FVKESK, per germline. The CDR3 totals 16 residues. Trimming shortened V by 3 bases and J by 1 base, and 16 bases separated the two germline ends. CDR3 DNA sequence: TGTGCCAGCAGCCAGGGCCCAAGCATTCATTCCTACGAGCAGTACTTC. It translates to CASSQGPSIHSYEQYF.

The chain recombines TRBV2 with TRBJ2-7, with D perhaps given as TRBD1 or TRBD2 (5 bases each). The germline V gene has CDR1 SNHLY and CDR2 FYNNEI. Trimming took 7 bases from V and 6 from J, leaving 22 bases between them. This CDR3 contains 15 residues. DNA for the CDR3: TGTGCCAGCAATGCCGGGACCGGGGTTGATCCCGAGCAGTACTTC. It encodes CASNAGTGVDPEQYF.

The chain couples TRBV5-6 to TRBJ2-1; possibly TRBD2 for D (6 bases). The CDR3 covers 14 residues. Germline CDR1 reads SGHDT; CDR2 reads YYEEEE. Deletions cut 0 bases from V and 7 bases from J, with 11 bases between. Here the CDR3 reads CASSLAGDWNEQFF. CDR3 sequence (DNA): TGTGCCAGCAGCTTGGCCGGGGACTGGAATGAGCAGTTCTTC.

This chain joins TRBV7-6 and TRBJ2-3, with 14 positions matching TRBD2. Germline V gives CDR1 SGHVS, CDR2 FNYEAQ. The CDR3 contains 17 residues. V shed 5 bases and J 5 bases; nucleotides not matched to a gene: 9. The CDR3 region is CASSLGLAGAPGDTQYF. The CDR3 nucleotides are TGTGCCAGCAGCCTGGGACTAGCGGGAGCCCCTGGAGATACGCAGTATTTT.

This chain links TRBV5-4 with TRBJ2-3; D perhaps matches TRBD2 (6 bases). Trimming took 0 bases from V and 0 from J, leaving 14 bases between them. The CDR3 has 17 residues. Germline assignment: CDR1 SGHNT and CDR2 YYREEE (reference sequence). CDR3: CASSLGSLAPSTDTQYF. The CDR3 DNA follows: TGTGCCAGCAGCTTGGGGTCCCTAGCGCCCAGCACAGATACGCAGTATTTT.